This T cell receptor (beta chain) appears in the sequencing data of a study of T cell responses to AZD1222 COVID-19 vaccine. Study outcomes and limitations: Most donors were white British, females outnumbered males, and clonal diversity was possibly underestimated. Among vaccine-associated CD4 TCRs, coverage spanned spike, with dominance at 160-218 and 743-854.

Comments on this clone: Its antigen is unidentified.

Sequencing used immunoSEQ multiplex PCR; TCRdb keeps in-frame clones, though not all of them. The table has tens of thousands of clones, over 85% seen once. CDR3 length: 14 residues. The J segment lost 4 bases and the V segment lost 5 bases, leaving 6 bases of the junction unmatched. The germline V gene has CDR1 SGHNT and CDR2 YYREEE (reference sequence). The material sequenced was peripheral blood, taken on day 0 of MenACWY control vaccination. The chain joins TRBV5-4 to TRBJ1-1; TRBD1 matches 9 bases. The TCR was taken from an adult in good health. The DNA of the CDR3 is TGTGCCAGCAGTTGGGGACAGGGAAGCACTGAAGCTTTCTTT. The encoded protein is CASSWGQGSTEAFF.